This T cell receptor (beta chain) stems from a study of blood T cell repertoires in COVID-19. Assay: immunoSEQ multiplex PCR; the TCRdb copy retains only in-frame clones and omits some. The table shows more than 85,000 clones, with roughly 84% occurring only once. CDR3 length: 15 residues. The V gene end was trimmed by 3 bases and the J gene end by 5 bases; junction bases not matched to a gene: 10. Germline V gives CDR1 SGDLS, CDR2 YYNGEE. Source material: peripheral blood. The source of this sequence is a woman aged 45-65 years with acute or convalescent COVID-19. V usage is TRBV9 and J usage is TRBJ2-7, with 8 bases lining up with TRBD2. This chain's CDR3 is CASSAHPRGGDEQYF. CDR3 coding DNA: TGTGCCAGCAGCGCCCACCCTCGGGGGGGGGACGAGCAGTACTTC.